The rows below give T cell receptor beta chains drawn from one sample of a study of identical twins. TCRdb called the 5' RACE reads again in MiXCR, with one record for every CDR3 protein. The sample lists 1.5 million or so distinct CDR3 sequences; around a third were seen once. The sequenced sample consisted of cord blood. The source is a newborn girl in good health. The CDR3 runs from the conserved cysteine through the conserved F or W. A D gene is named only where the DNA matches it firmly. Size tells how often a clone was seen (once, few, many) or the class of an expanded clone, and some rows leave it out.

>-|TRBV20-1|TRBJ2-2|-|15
TGCAGTGTTCTTACTTCATACCCACAGACCGGGGAGCTGTTTTTT
CSVLTSYPQTGELFF
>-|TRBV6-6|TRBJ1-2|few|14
TGTGCCAGCAGTTACTCGGGGGGCCTCTATGGCTACACCTTC
CASSYSGGLYGYTF
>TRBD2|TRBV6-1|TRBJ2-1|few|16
TGTGCCAGCGACCGCGTGACTAGCATGGTTTTTTCTGAGCAGTTCTTC
CASDRVTSMVFSEQFF
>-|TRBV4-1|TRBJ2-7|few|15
TGCGCCAGCAGCGCTGGTAGGGGCAGATCCTACGAGCAGTACTTC
CASSAGRGRSYEQYF
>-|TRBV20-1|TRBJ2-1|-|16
TGCGGTGCTAAAGCCGGGGCTTTAACAGTCTACAATGAGCAGTTCTTC
CGAKAGALTVYNEQFF
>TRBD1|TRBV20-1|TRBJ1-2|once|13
TGCAGTGCTAGAGATCGGGACAGGGATGGCTACACCTTC
CSARDRDRDGYTF
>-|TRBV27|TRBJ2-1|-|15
TGTGCCAGCAGTTTCTGGGAGACGGCCTACAATGAGCAGTTCTTC
CASSFWETAYNEQFF
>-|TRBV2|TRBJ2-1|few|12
TGTGCCAGCAGTGTGACTAGTGGGGGGCAGTTCTTC
CASSVTSGGQFF
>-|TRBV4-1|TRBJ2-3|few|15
TGCGCCAGCAGCAACGTAGGTTCTGGCGCAGATACGCAGTATTTT
CASSNVGSGADTQYF
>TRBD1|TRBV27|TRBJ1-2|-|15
TGTGCCAGCAGACAGGGCACAGGGGAGAACTATGGCTACACCTTC
CASRQGTGENYGYTF
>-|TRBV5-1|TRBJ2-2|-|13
TGCGCCAGCAGCTCGTACCGGGACGGGGAGCTGTTTTTT
CASSSYRDGELFF
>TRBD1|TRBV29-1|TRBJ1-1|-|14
TGCAGCGCCCACCCCGGGACAGCTAACACTGAAGCTTTCTTT
CSAHPGTANTEAFF
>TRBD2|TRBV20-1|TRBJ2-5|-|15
TGCAGTGCTAGTCTAGCGGGCCAAGGAGGGGAGACCCAGTACTTC
CSASLAGQGGETQYF
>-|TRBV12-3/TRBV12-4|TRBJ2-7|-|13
TGTGCCAGCCGGGACGTGTTGACCTACGAGCAGTACTTC
CASRDVLTYEQYF
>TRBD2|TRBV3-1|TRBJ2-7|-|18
TGTGCCAGCAGCCAAGAGTCTAGCGGTCCAATCTCCTACAATGAGCAGTACTTC
CASSQESSGPISYNEQYF
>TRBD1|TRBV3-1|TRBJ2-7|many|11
TGTGCCAGCAGCCGACAGGGCGAGCAGTACTTC
CASSRQGEQYF
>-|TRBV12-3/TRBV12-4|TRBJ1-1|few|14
TGTGCCAGCAGTTTTCTTCCCTTGAACACTGAAGCTTTCTTT
CASSFLPLNTEAFF
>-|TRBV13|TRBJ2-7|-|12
TGTGCCAGCAGCGGCGCGCGGGACGAGCAGTACTTC
CASSGARDEQYF
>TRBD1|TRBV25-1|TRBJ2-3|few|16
TGTGCCAGCAGTGAAGGGACAGGGACAAGCACAGATACGCAGTATTTT
CASSEGTGTSTDTQYF
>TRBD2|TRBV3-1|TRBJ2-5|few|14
TGTGCCAGCAGCCAAGAGGGACTAGAGGAGACCCAGTACTTC
CASSQEGLEETQYF
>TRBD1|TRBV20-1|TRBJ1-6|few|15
TGCAGCATTTTACAGGGGACACCCTATAATTCACCCCTCCACTTT
CSILQGTPYNSPLHF
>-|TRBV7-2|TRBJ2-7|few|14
TGTGCCAGCAGCTTAGGAGCCGCATACTACGAGCAGTACTTC
CASSLGAAYYEQYF
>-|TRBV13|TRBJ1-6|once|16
TGTGCCAGCAGCTTGCTAATGGGGCAATATAATTCACCCCTCCACTTT
CASSLLMGQYNSPLHF
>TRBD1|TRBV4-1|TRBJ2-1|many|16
TGCGCCAGCAGCCAAGGATTGGGACAGGTCTACAATGAGCAGTTCTTC
CASSQGLGQVYNEQFF
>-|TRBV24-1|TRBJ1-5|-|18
TGTGCCACCAGTGCTAACGATGAAGGGATGGGTAGCAATCAGCCCCAGCATTTT
CATSANDEGMGSNQPQHF
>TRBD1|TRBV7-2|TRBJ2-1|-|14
TGTGCCAGCAGCTTACCCCGCGGGACAGGTGAGCAGTTCTTC
CASSLPRGTGEQFF
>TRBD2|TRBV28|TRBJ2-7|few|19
TGTGCCAGCAGTTTTTCTGCTAGCGGGAGCCGATTTAGCTCCTACGAGCAGTACTTC
CASSFSASGSRFSSYEQYF
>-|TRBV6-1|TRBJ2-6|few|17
TGTGCCAGCAGTGAAGAGTCGCGGAGCTCTGGGGCCAACGTCCTGACTTTC
CASSEESRSSGANVLTF
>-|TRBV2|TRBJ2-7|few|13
TGTGCCAGCAAGGAGACGGAGCCCTACGAGCAGTACTTC
CASKETEPYEQYF
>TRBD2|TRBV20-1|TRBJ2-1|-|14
TGCAGTGCTAGGCAGACTAGCGGGTACAATGAGCAGTTCTTC
CSARQTSGYNEQFF
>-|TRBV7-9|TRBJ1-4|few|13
TGTGCCAGCAGCTTAACGGGGAACAAAAAACTGTTTTTT
CASSLTGNKKLFF
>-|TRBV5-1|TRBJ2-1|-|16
TGCGCCAGCAGCTTGGCCGTCTCCCTCTCCTACAATGAGCAGTTCTTC
CASSLAVSLSYNEQFF
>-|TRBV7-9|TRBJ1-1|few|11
TGTGCCGGCAGCCCTGACACTGAAGCTTTCTTT
CAGSPDTEAFF
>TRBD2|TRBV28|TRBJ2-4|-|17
TGTGCCAGCAGTTACCCCTTAGCGGGAGTGCCCAAAAACATTCAGTACTTC
CASSYPLAGVPKNIQYF
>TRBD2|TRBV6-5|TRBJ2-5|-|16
TGTGCCAGCAGTTACTTCCTAGCGGGAGGCTTGTACGAGAAGTACTTC
CASSYFLAGGLYEKYF
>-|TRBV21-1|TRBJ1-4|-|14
TGTGCCAGCAGCAAAGGGACTTTCCGAGAAAAACTGTTTTTT
CASSKGTFREKLFF
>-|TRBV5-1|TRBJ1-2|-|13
TGCGCCAGTAGGCACGGGGGAAATAGTGGCTACACCTTC
CASRHGGNSGYTF
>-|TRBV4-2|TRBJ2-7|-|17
TGTGCCAGCAGCCAAGATCGCCTTAGCGCTCTCTCCTACGAGCAGTACTTC
CASSQDRLSALSYEQYF
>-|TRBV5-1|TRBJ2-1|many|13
TGCGCCAGCAGCTTCCGGGAGAACAATGAGCAGTTCTTC
CASSFRENNEQFF
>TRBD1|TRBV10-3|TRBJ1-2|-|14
TGTGCCATCAGTGGGCTTGGGACAGGAGATGGCTACACCTTC
CAISGLGTGDGYTF
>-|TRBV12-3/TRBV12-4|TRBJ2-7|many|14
TGTGCCAGCAGTGATCGGGACGGAACCTACGAGCAGTACTTC
CASSDRDGTYEQYF
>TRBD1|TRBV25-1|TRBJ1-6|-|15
TGTGCCAGCAGTGACGGGGACAGGGATAATTCACCCCTCCACTTT
CASSDGDRDNSPLHF
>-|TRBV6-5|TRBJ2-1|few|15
TGTGCCAGCAGTTACGAGGGGACCTCCTACAATGAGCAGTTCTTC
CASSYEGTSYNEQFF
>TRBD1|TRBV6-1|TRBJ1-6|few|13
TGTGCCAGCAGCCCAGGACAGGATTCACCCCTCCACTTT
CASSPGQDSPLHF
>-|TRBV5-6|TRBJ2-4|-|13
TGTGCCAGCAGCTTGCTAGTCTTGCCCATTCAGTACTTC
CASSLLVLPIQYF
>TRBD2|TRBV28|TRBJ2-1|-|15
TGTGCCAGCAAAAAATGGACTAGCGGGAGAAATGAGCAGTTCTTC
CASKKWTSGRNEQFF
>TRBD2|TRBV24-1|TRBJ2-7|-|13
TGTGCCACCAGCAAAGGACTAGCCTACGAGCAGTACTTC
CATSKGLAYEQYF
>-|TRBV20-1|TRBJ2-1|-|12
TGCAGTGCTAGTAATCTAGTCAATGAGCAGTTCTTC
CSASNLVNEQFF
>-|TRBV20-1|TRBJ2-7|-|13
TGCAGTGCCCGCACCCCGCAGGGCTACGAGCAGTACTTC
CSARTPQGYEQYF
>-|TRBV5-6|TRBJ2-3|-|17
TGTGCCAGCAGTTTTGCCGGGCGGTCGGTAGGCACAGATACGCAGTATTTT
CASSFAGRSVGTDTQYF
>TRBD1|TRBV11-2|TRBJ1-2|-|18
TGTGCCAGCAGCTTAGATATTAGGAGACAGGGTTTGGTCTATGGCTACACCTTC
CASSLDIRRQGLVYGYTF
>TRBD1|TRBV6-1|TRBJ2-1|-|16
TGTGCCAGCAGTGAAGACTGGACAGGCCAGTACAATGAGCAGTTCTTC
CASSEDWTGQYNEQFF
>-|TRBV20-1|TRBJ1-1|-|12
TGCAGTGCTAGAGCGGGGACTTTTGAAGCTTTCTTT
CSARAGTFEAFF
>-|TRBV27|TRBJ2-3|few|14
TGTGCCAGCAGATACTCCCTTAGCACAGATACGCAGTATTTT
CASRYSLSTDTQYF
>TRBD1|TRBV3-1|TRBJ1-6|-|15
TGTGCCAGCAGCCAAAGGGGACAGGTGCCCTCACCCCTCCACTTT
CASSQRGQVPSPLHF
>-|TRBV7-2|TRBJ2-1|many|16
TGTGCCAGCAGCTTAGCCGGCGGGGGCAGATACAATGAGCAGTTCTTC
CASSLAGGGRYNEQFF